This passage covers 7 T cell receptor beta chains from one sample sequenced in a study of T cells after yellow fever vaccination. TCRdb reanalysed the 5' RACE reads using MiXCR and keeps one entry per CDR3 protein. The table records fewer than 450,000 distinct CDR3 sequences, 8% to 9.5% of them present only once. The specimen comprised PBMCs, sampled about 41 days after the first yellow fever vaccination. The receptors were sampled from a man younger than 30 who received the YFV17D yellow fever vaccine.

V and J are TRBV11-2 and TRBJ2-3, with TRBD1 matching 10 bases. Germline loops: CDR1 SGHAT, CDR2 FQNNGV. The CDR3 extends over 12 amino acids. The J segment lost 14 bases and the V segment lost 6 bases, leaving 8 bases of the junction unmatched. The CDR3 spells CASRPPGQGPYF. The CDR3 nucleotides are TGTGCCAGCAGGCCTCCGGGACAGGGGCCGTATTTT.

The J gene is TRBJ1-6, the V gene TRBV20-1; 7 bases are a match to TRBD1. CDR3 length: 13 residues. V dropped 8 bases and J dropped 7; count of bases not matched to a gene: 8. Germline values: CDR1 DFQATT, CDR2 SNEGSKA (reference sequence). CDR3 sequence (DNA): TGCAGTTCCAGGGACAGATTAAATTCACCCCTCCACTTT. Protein product: CSSRDRLNSPLHF.

This clonotype was detected a few times. The chain employs TRBV7-9 and TRBJ2-5, with D perhaps TRBD1 (6 bases). V lost 5 bases and J lost 5, with 15 bases in between. Germline loops: CDR1 SEHNR, CDR2 FQNEAQ (reference sequence). The CDR3 loop spans 14 amino acids. The CDR3 is CASSVTQGTETQYF. CDR3 sequence (DNA): TGTGCCAGCAGCGTAACCCAGGGGACGGAGACCCAGTACTTC.

The genes are TRBV7-3 and TRBJ1-1; the D gene is possibly TRBD1 (5 bases). CDR1 is SGHTA, CDR2 FQGTGA, per germline. Trimming pared 1 base from V and 7 bases from J, leaving 13 bases between. This CDR3 has 14 residues. CDR3 nucleotide sequence: TGTGCCAGCAGCTTAATCGGGGAGCAGGGTGAAGCTTTCTTT. This codes for CASSLIGEQGEAFF.

This clonotype showed up just a few times. The chain employs TRBV28 and TRBJ1-5, with TRBD1 identical over 7 bases. Germline CDR1 reads MDHEN; CDR2 reads SYDVKM. The CDR3 consists of 15 residues. The V and J ends lost 2 bases and 0 bases, in that order; junction bases with no gene match: 1. CDR3 amino acids: CASSLGTVSNQPQHF. CDR3 sequence (DNA): TGTGCCAGCAGTTTAGGGACAGTTAGCAATCAGCCCCAGCATTTT.

This clonotype showed up many times. The chain combines TRBV5-1 with TRBJ2-7, with a possible D match to TRBD1 (6 bases). Germline CDR1 SGHRS, CDR2 YFSETQ. V was pared by 4 bases and J by 0 bases, with 14 bases between. CDR3 length equals 15 residues. The CDR3 sequence: CASSPLQGSSYEQYF. DNA for the CDR3: TGCGCCAGCAGCCCCTTACAGGGAAGCTCCTACGAGCAGTACTTC.

This clonotype was picked up many times. The CDR3 loop reads CASSLEGKSSYNEQFF. The CDR3 coding sequence is TGTGCCAGCAGCTTGGAGGGGAAGAGCTCCTACAATGAGCAGTTCTTC. J is TRBJ2-1 and V is TRBV5-5, with D possibly matching TRBD1 (5 bases). The CDR3 sequence is 16 residues long. Trimming cost V 0 bases and J 0 bases, with 10 bases left between them. Germline V gene data show CDR1 as SGHKS and CDR2 as YYEKEE (reference sequence).